A single sample gave rise to the 5 T cell receptor beta chains below, sequenced in a study of cytomegalovirus exposure and HLA in healthy donors. This PCR relied on a set of 60 Vbeta primers and 13 Jbeta primers. Profiled with immunoSEQ multiplex PCR; TCRdb holds only in-frame clones, not every one. Of some 130,000 clones detected, under 90% appear once; the ten largest clones hold about 0.7%. The sequenced sample consisted of PBMCs. The receptors originated from a man younger than 30 in good health and CMV-seronegative.

The rearrangement uses TRBV2 and TRBJ1-2; D perhaps matches TRBD1 (6 bases). With 0 bases removed from V and 8 bases from J, the gap between germline ends came to 16 bases. The CDR3 length is 15 residues. Germline loops: CDR1 SNHLY, CDR2 FYNNEI. CDR3 coding DNA: TGTGCCAGCAGTGAAGCCTTGCGGGGGGCAGGGGGCTACACCTTC. This codes for CASSEALRGAGGYTF.

The chain employs TRBV27 and TRBJ1-2; 9 bases map to TRBD1. Trimming took 3 bases from V and 5 from J; bases not matched to a gene: 4. The CDR3 covers 14 residues. Germline lookup yields CDR1 MNHEY and CDR2 SMNVEV (reference sequence). The CDR3: CASSLSDRGYGYTF. In DNA, the CDR3 is TGTGCCAGCAGTTTGTCGGACAGGGGATATGGCTACACCTTC.

V and J are TRBV7-8 and TRBJ1-6; maybe TRBD1 (5 bases). V lost 1 base and J 1 base, leaving 8 bases between the germline ends. The CDR3 runs to 16 residues. CDR1 SGHVS and CDR2 FQNEAQ come from the germline V gene. The CDR3 here is CASSLEGLSYNSPLHF. CDR3 coding DNA: TGTGCCAGCAGCTTAGAGGGGTTATCCTATAATTCACCCCTCCACTTT.

The chain uses TRBV29-1 and TRBJ1-2; 10 positions agree with TRBD1. Germline CDR1 and CDR2: SQVTM and ANQGSEA. With V trimmed by 8 bases and J by 7 bases, 10 bases remained unmatched. This CDR3 is 13 amino acids long. CDR3 residues: CSHPGTGEFGYTF. The DNA for the CDR3 is TGCAGCCATCCCGGGACAGGGGAGTTTGGCTACACCTTC.

The chain combines TRBV7-2 with TRBJ1-4; D possibly corresponds to TRBD1 (6 bases). The CDR3 consists of 14 residues. V was cut by 3 bases and J by 7 bases, with 12 bases left in between. The germline V gene has CDR1 SGHTA and CDR2 FQGNSA. Here the CDR3 reads CASSFSTGPEKLFF. CDR3 nucleotide sequence: TGTGCCAGCAGCTTTTCGACAGGACCTGAAAAACTGTTTTTT.